These 23 T cell receptor beta chains share one sample of origin, sequenced in a study of blood T cells in healthy people across ages. Primers used in a second PCR of roughly 6 to 11 cycles were a sample-barcoded 5' primer and a J-beta primer mix. TCRdb recomputed calls from the 5' RACE reads with MiXCR, one row per CDR3 protein. The table records some 370,000 distinct CDR3 sequences, roughly half of them present only once. The sequenced material came from blood. The source is a man between 60 and 75 years old in good health.

This clonotype has ten or more counts. This sequence joins TRBV5-1 and TRBJ2-7; D uncertain. The ends were cut back, 0 bases at V and 2 bases at J, with 12 bases in the middle. Germline lookup yields CDR1 SGHRS and CDR2 YFSETQ. CDR3 length equals 15 residues. CDR3 amino acids: CASSLAVGGTYEQYF. The CDR3, as DNA: TGCGCCAGCAGCTTGGCCGTTGGCGGAACCTACGAGCAGTACTTC.

This clonotype came up a few times. The chain couples TRBV7-2 to TRBJ2-7, with unresolved D. This CDR3 comprises 13 residues. V gave up 3 bases and J gave up 4 bases, with 10 bases separating them. The germline gives CDR1 SGHTA, CDR2 FQGNSA. CDR3 sequence reads: CASSFERAYEQYF. Here the CDR3 DNA reads TGTGCCAGCAGCTTTGAACGGGCGTACGAGCAGTACTTC.

Only a few counts were recorded for this clonotype. This chain links TRBV6-5 with TRBJ2-1; 9 bases are shared with TRBD2. TRBJ2-7 explains the end of the DNA better; the J call may be wrong. CDR1 and CDR2 (germline): MNHEY, SVGAGI. This CDR3 region has 15 residues. The CDR3 nucleotides are TGTGCCAGCATAAAAGCGGGGGGTTTCAACAATGAGCAGTACTTC. It codes for CASIKAGGFNNEQYF.

The rearrangement links TRBV20-1 to TRBJ2-1, with TRBD2 identical over 11 bases. V trimming: 5 bases; J trimming: 5 bases; junction bases outside the gene matches: 8. The CDR3 totals 15 residues. CDR1 is DFQATT and CDR2 is SNEGSKA in the germline V gene (reference sequence). The CDR3 sequence: CSAGETSGANNEQFF. The CDR3 region has the DNA TGCAGTGCTGGGGAGACTAGCGGGGCGAACAATGAGCAGTTCTTC.

The rearrangement uses TRBV11-2 and TRBJ2-1; 8 bases line up with TRBD1. Trimming cost V 5 bases and J 13 bases; bases outside gene matches: 10. CDR3 length: 13 residues. The V gene's germline CDR1 is SGHAT and CDR2 FQNNGV. This chain's CDR3 is CASSVNPTGGQFF. CDR3 nucleotide sequence: TGTGCCAGCAGCGTAAACCCTACAGGGGGTCAGTTCTTC.

This clonotype was observed a handful of times. The chain is built from TRBV12-5 and TRBJ2-5; no reliable D call. With the DNA end fitting TRBJ2-7 better, the J assignment may be wrong. This CDR3 region has 15 residues. The germline gives CDR1 LGHNT, CDR2 FRNRAP. CDR3: CASGPQDRVAYEQYF. The DNA of the CDR3 is TGTGCTAGTGGGCCTCAGGACCGCGTGGCCTACGAGCAGTACTTC.

This clonotype was found many times. This chain uses TRBV27 with TRBJ2-3; D unclear. V was pared by 3 bases and J by 2 bases, with 6 bases between. CDR3 length: 13 amino acids. From germline, CDR1 is MNHEY and CDR2 SMNVEV (reference sequence). DNA for the CDR3: TGTGCCAGCAGTTTCGGACCCACAGATACGCAGTATTTT. Amino acid sequence: CASSFGPTDTQYF.

This chain links TRBV2 with TRBJ1-4, with unresolved D. The V gene's germline CDR1 is SNHLY and CDR2 FYNNEI. Trimming left V 6 bases short and J 4 bases short, with 15 bases between. The CDR3 length is 15 residues. CDR3 sequence (DNA): TGTGCCAGCAGGATCAGCGGACGGTTTAATGAAAAACTGTTTTTT. Amino acids: CASRISGRFNEKLFF.

The rearrangement links TRBV14 to TRBJ2-5; TRBD1 is a possible D gene (6 bases). Trimming shortened V by 4 bases and J by 5 bases, and 20 bases separated the two germline ends. Germline V gene data show CDR1 as SGHDN and CDR2 as FVKESK. The CDR3 extends over 16 amino acids. CDR3 DNA: TGTGCCAGCAGCCCCCCCCCACAGGGATTGAGGGAGACCCAGTACTTC. This translates into CASSPPPQGLRETQYF. The whole variable domain, filled in from reference TRBV14 and TRBJ2-5, reads EAGVTQFPSHSVIEKGQTVTLRCDPISGHDNLYWYRRVMGKEIKFLLHFVKESKQDESGMPNNRFLAERTGGTYSTLKVQPAELEDSGVYFCASSPPPQGLRETQYFGPGTRLLVL.

The sample holds many counts of this clonotype. This chain connects TRBV20-1 to TRBJ2-5, with 7 bases fitting TRBD1. CDR3 length: 14 amino acids. V dropped 7 bases and J dropped 6; count of bases not matched to a gene: 14. In germline, CDR1 is DFQATT, CDR2 SNEGSKA (reference sequence). This CDR3 reads CSVPSKGGLKTQYF. CDR3 coding DNA: TGCAGTGTCCCGTCAAAAGGGGGCCTAAAGACCCAGTACTTC.

The chain employs TRBV29-1 and TRBJ2-1, with TRBD2 matching 8 bases. The CDR3 has 16 amino acids. Trimming cost V 3 bases and J 8 bases; bases outside gene matches: 15. Germline lookup yields CDR1 SQVTM and CDR2 ANQGSEA. CDR3 in amino acids: CSVEGGGPAGVYEQFF. DNA for the CDR3: TGCAGCGTTGAGGGAGGGGGGCCAGCGGGGGTCTATGAGCAGTTCTTC.

This clonotype was detected a few times. V and J are TRBV29-1 and TRBJ1-2; possibly TRBD1 for D (6 bases). Trimming left V 6 bases short and J 8 bases short, with 19 bases between. Germline CDR1 SQVTM, CDR2 ANQGSEA. The CDR3 totals 13 residues. This CDR3 reads CSVSSRTAGGYTF. CDR3 DNA sequence: TGCAGCGTCAGCTCCCGGACAGCGGGGGGCTACACCTTC.

V usage is TRBV29-1 and J usage is TRBJ2-5; D is perhaps TRBD2 (6 bases). Germline V CDR1 and CDR2: SQVTM, ANQGSEA. The V end was cut by 5 bases, the J end by 2 bases, with 15 bases between. The CDR3 contains 14 residues. CDR3 DNA: TGCAGCGTTTGGGGTGGGGGGAATCAAGAGACCCAGTACTTC. This encodes CSVWGGGNQETQYF.

The chain employs TRBV29-1 and TRBJ1-1; no clear D. V lost 4 bases, J lost 4 bases, and 13 bases lay in between. CDR1 is SQVTM and CDR2 is ANQGSEA in the germline V gene. The CDR3 runs 13 residues. The CDR3 sequence is CSVVEGLGTEAFF. For the CDR3, the DNA is TGCAGCGTTGTCGAGGGCCTGGGCACTGAAGCTTTCTTT.

This clonotype was recorded once. The junction and the germline gene differ at one end; a read error may be behind it. The chain couples TRBV7-6 to TRBJ2-5; D gene unclear. Near its end, the DNA agrees better with TRBJ2-7, so the J call may be wrong. This CDR3 comprises 12 residues. Germline V gene lookup returns CDR1 SGHVS and CDR2 FNYEAQ. CDR3 DNA sequence: TGCGCCAGCAGCTTAACCCCACACGAGCAGTACTTC. Protein product: CASSLTPHEQYF.

In its sample, this clonotype was seen many times. The chain links TRBV25-1 to TRBJ1-2; D is unclear. In germline, CDR1 is MGHDK, CDR2 SYGVNS. With 5 bases removed from V and 4 bases from J, the gap between germline ends came to 17 bases. The CDR3 length is 15 residues. CDR3 DNA sequence: TGTGCCAGCAGTACGACCGATACAAACCGCTATGGCTACACCTTC. Its translation: CASSTTDTNRYGYTF.

The chain links TRBV16 to TRBJ2-7; D perhaps matches TRBD1 (6 bases). The ends were cut back, 2 bases at V and 6 bases at J, with 8 bases in the middle. The CDR3 loop spans 12 amino acids. Germline loops: CDR1 KGHSY, CDR2 FQNENV. The CDR3 protein is CASSQRGSEQYF. The DNA of the CDR3 is TGTGCCAGCAGCCAAAGGGGGAGCGAGCAGTACTTC.

The chain couples TRBV27 to TRBJ1-2; TRBD1 matches 7 bases. The germline V gene encodes CDR1 MNHEY and CDR2 SMNVEV (reference sequence). This CDR3 is 14 amino acids long. The ends lost 5 bases at V and 5 bases at J; junction bases unmatched: 8. The CDR3 DNA reads as TGTGCCAGCAGTCCGTTGACAGGGTTTTATGGCTACACCTTC. Translated: CASSPLTGFYGYTF.

The genes are TRBV10-2 and TRBJ1-5, with 7 bases identical to TRBD1. Germline trimming cut 6 bases from V and 7 bases from J; bases unmatched to any gene: 6. There are 13 residues in the CDR3. Germline-derived CDR1 and CDR2 are WSHSY and SAAADI. The chain's CDR3 is CASSRQGEQPQHF. Written as DNA, the CDR3 is TGCGCCAGCAGCCGGCAGGGGGAGCAGCCCCAGCATTTT.

This clonotype was counted at least ten times. The chain couples TRBV29-1 to TRBJ2-5; unclear D gene. This CDR3 contains 12 residues. The germline CDR1 and CDR2 sequences are SQVTM and ANQGSEA. V was trimmed by 3 bases and J by 2 bases, leaving 7 bases between them. In nucleotides, the CDR3 is TGCAGCGTTGATGGGCAGCAAGAGACCCAGTACTTC. The encoded protein is CSVDGQQETQYF.

The chain uses TRBV6-1 and TRBJ1-2; 9 bases map to TRBD1. Trimming at V came to 2 bases and at J to 3 bases, leaving 4 bases not matched to a gene. The germline gives CDR1 MNHNS, CDR2 SASEGT. The CDR3 is 15 residues long. CDR3 in amino acids: CASSESTGGYYGYTF. The CDR3 DNA follows: TGTGCCAGCAGTGAATCGACAGGGGGGTACTATGGCTACACCTTC.

This clonotype was seen repeatedly, ten times or more. As DNA, the CDR3 is TGCGCCAGCAGCTTAGGGACTAGCGGCAGGGCCCAGTACTTC. Its translation: CASSLGTSGRAQYF. The rearrangement links TRBV5-1 to TRBJ2-5, with TRBD2 identical over 11 bases. Losses at the gene ends were 2 bases for V and 9 bases for J; bases not matched to a gene: 6. The length of the CDR3 is 14 residues. Germline CDR1 and CDR2: SGHRS and YFSETQ.

J is TRBJ2-3 and V is TRBV28; either TRBD1 or TRBD2 may supply D (6 bases each). Trimming left V 5 bases short and J 0 bases short, with 12 bases between. The CDR3 is 15 amino acids. Per germline, CDR1 MDHEN and CDR2 SYDVKM. The CDR3 DNA follows: TGTGCCAGCAGTGGAGGGGGGATAAGCACAGATACGCAGTATTTT. The encoded protein is CASSGGGISTDTQYF.